This TCR beta chain was found in a study of cytomegalovirus exposure and HLA in healthy donors. Study conclusions and caveats: Sequencing likely caused a cluster of highly shared sequence variants.

Comment on this clone: Antigen: not known.

PCR amplification relied on 60 Vbeta primers (plus 13 Jbeta primers). Assay used: immunoSEQ multiplex PCR; TCRdb lists only in-frame clones, some missing. The sample lists 80,000 to 130,000 clones, 75% to 85% occurring once. CDR1 is MNHEY and CDR2 is SVGAGI in the germline V gene. The CDR3 sequence is 14 residues long. The V end was cut by 6 bases, the J end by 4 bases, with 12 bases between. This receptor was obtained from a female donor in good health and CMV-seropositive. Specimen: PBMCs. The J gene is TRBJ1-4, the V gene TRBV6-5; D unresolved. The CDR3 bases are TGTGCCAGCAGCCAATATCGGGGTAATGAAAAACTGTTTTTT. Translated, it gives CASSQYRGNEKLFF.